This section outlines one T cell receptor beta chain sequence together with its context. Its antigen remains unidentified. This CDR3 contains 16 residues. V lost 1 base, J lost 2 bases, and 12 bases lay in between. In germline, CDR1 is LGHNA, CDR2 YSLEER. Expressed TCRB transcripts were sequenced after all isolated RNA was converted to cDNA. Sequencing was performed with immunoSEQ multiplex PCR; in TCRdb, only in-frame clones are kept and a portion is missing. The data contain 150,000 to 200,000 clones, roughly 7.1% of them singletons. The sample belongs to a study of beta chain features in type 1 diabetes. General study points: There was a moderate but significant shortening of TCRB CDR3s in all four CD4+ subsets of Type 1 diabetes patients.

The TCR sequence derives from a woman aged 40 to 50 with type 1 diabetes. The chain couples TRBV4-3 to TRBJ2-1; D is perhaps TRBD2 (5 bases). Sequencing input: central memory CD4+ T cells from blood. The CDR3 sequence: CASSQVYTGTYNEQFF. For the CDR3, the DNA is TGCGCCAGCAGCCAAGTGTACACGGGGACCTACAATGAGCAGTTCTTC.